Following are 17 T cell receptor beta chains from one sample sequenced in a study of T cell clones after liver transplantation. Sequencing used immunoSEQ multiplex PCR; TCRdb keeps in-frame clones, though not all of them. The sample records 12,000 to 15,000 clones, around 82% being singletons. This specimen was CD8+ T cells from blood, taken approximately 43 months after liver transplant. The receptor set was obtained from a human patient who received a liver transplant. The T cells may come from the graft donor.

As to this clone: Different DNA sequences within this sample yield the same CDR3. The V and J genes are TRBV28 and TRBJ1-6; D possibly corresponds to TRBD1 (5 bases). Trimming pared 8 bases from V and 13 bases from J, leaving 12 bases between. Per the germline V gene, CDR1 is MDHEN and CDR2 is SYDVKM. This CDR3 contains 11 residues. The DNA of the CDR3 is TGTGCCAGCGGCTGGGGGGGTCCCCTCCACTTT. Translation gives CASGWGGPLHF.

On this clone itself: Its ends do not fully match the called genes, so a read error is possible. The rearrangement joins TRBV7-6 to TRBJ2-1; 9 nucleotides agree with TRBD2. Germline V gene data show CDR1 as SGHVS and CDR2 as FNYEAQ. The CDR3 has 14 amino acids. The CDR3 DNA is TGTGCCAGCAGCATAGCGGGGGCACACAATGAGCAGTTCTTC. Protein product: CASSIAGAHNEQFF.

The J gene is TRBJ1-2, the V gene TRBV4-1; no firm D call. V lost 0 bases and J lost 9, with 8 bases in between. The CDR3 totals 12 residues. Germline loops: CDR1 MGHRA, CDR2 YSYEKL. The CDR3 here is CASSQDGFSYTF. The DNA for the CDR3 is TGCGCCAGCAGCCAAGATGGTTTTAGCTACACCTTC.

The rearrangement links TRBV7-3 to TRBJ1-1; D is unclear. Trimming shortened V by 3 bases and J by 1 base, and 9 bases separated the two germline ends. CDR3 length: 14 residues. Germline CDR1 and CDR2: SGHTA and FQGTGA. DNA of the CDR3: TGTGCCAGCAGCTTTCTTGGACCGAACACTGAAGCTTTCTTT. Residues: CASSFLGPNTEAFF.

The chain joins TRBV7-9 to TRBJ1-1; D unresolved. CDR1 is SEHNR, CDR2 FQNEAQ, per germline (reference sequence). The CDR3 runs 15 residues. Deletions cut 2 bases from V and 1 base from J, with 11 bases between. In DNA form, the CDR3 reads TGTGCCAGCAGCTTACTTTTGGACGGGAACACTGAAGCTTTCTTT. Translated: CASSLLLDGNTEAFF. Full variable domain (rest looked up from reference TRBV7-9 and TRBJ1-1): DTGVSQNPRHKITKRGQNVTFRCDPISEHNRLYWYRQTLGQGPEFLTYFQNEAQLEKSRLLSDRFSAERPKGSFSTLEIQRTEQGDSAMYLCASSLLLDGNTEAFFGQGTRLTVV.

The chain is built from TRBV5-4 and TRBJ1-2; D unresolved. With 4 bases removed from V and 1 base from J, the gap between germline ends came to 8 bases. CDR1 and CDR2 from the germline V gene are SGHNT and YYREEE (reference sequence). The length of the CDR3 is 13 residues. CDR3 loop: CASSARGNYGYTF. Here the CDR3 DNA reads TGTGCCAGCAGCGCACGGGGTAACTATGGCTACACCTTC.

This clone was counted only a few times. V and J are TRBV15 and TRBJ2-3; the match to TRBD1 covers 11 bases. The CDR3 sequence is 15 residues long. Germline values: CDR1 LNHNV, CDR2 YYDKDF (reference sequence). With 5 bases clipped from V and 3 bases from J, the junction kept 4 bases outside the gene matches. The CDR3 is CATSPGQGETDTQYF. CDR3 in DNA: TGTGCCACCAGCCCGGGACAGGGGGAAACAGATACGCAGTATTTT.

The table lists this clone with a count of one. The CDR3 spells CASSQVGQGLETQYF. The CDR3 DNA sequence: TGCGCCAGCAGCCAAGTGGGACAGGGGCTAGAGACCCAGTACTTC. The chain employs TRBV4-1 and TRBJ2-5, with 10 bases aligning to TRBD1. The junction had 3 bases not matched to a gene; V was cut back by 1 base and J by 4 bases. The CDR3 has 15 amino acids. Looked up from germline, CDR1 is MGHRA and CDR2 is YSYEKL.

V usage is TRBV2 and J usage is TRBJ2-3; D is possibly TRBD1 (5 bases). Germline V gene data show CDR1 as SNHLY and CDR2 as FYNNEI. V was cut by 2 bases and J by 2 bases, with 8 bases left in between. This CDR3 region has 14 residues. The CDR3 nucleotides are TGTGCCAGCAGTGAACAGGGAAACACAGATACGCAGTATTTT. It is translated as CASSEQGNTDTQYF. The full variable domain, with the rest looked up from reference TRBV2 and TRBJ2-3, is EPEVTQTPSHQVTQMGQEVILRCVPISNHLYFYWYRQILGQKVEFLVSFYNNEISEKSEIFDDQFSVERPDGSNFTLKIRSTKLEDSAMYFCASSEQGNTDTQYFGPGTRLTVL.

CDR3 sequence (DNA): TGTGCCAGCAGTTACTGGGGACAGGGGCACAATGAGCAGTTCTTC. It encodes CASSYWGQGHNEQFF. The chain uses TRBV6-5 and TRBJ2-1, with 10 bases identical to TRBD1. Trimming removed 1 base from V and 5 bases from J; junction bases left unmatched: 2. Germline V lookup: CDR1 MNHEY, CDR2 SVGAGI. The CDR3 consists of 15 residues.

The rearrangement uses TRBV4-1 and TRBJ1-6, with a weak D call TRBD1 (6 bases). This CDR3 is 17 amino acids long. Germline values: CDR1 MGHRA, CDR2 YSYEKL. Trimming left V 4 bases short and J 7 bases short, with 20 bases between. As DNA, the CDR3 is TGCGCCAGCAGCCCTGGGGGGGGGCAGGTTTTGAATTCACCCCTCCACTTT. Residues: CASSPGGGQVLNSPLHF.

This chain uses TRBV27 with TRBJ2-3; no reliable D call. The V gene lost 3 bases and the J gene lost 0 bases, with 10 bases spanning the gap. Germline CDR1 and CDR2: MNHEY and SMNVEV (reference sequence). The CDR3 runs 15 residues. CDR3 coding DNA: TGTGCCAGCAGTTTGTTCTTAGGCAGCACAGATACGCAGTATTTT. Amino acid sequence: CASSLFLGSTDTQYF.

This clone was picked up one time. The junction departs from germline at one end; a sequencing error may be responsible. V is TRBV27 and J is TRBJ2-3; 7 bases are shared with TRBD2. Germline-derived CDR1 and CDR2 are MNHEY and SMNVEV (reference sequence). This CDR3 spans 15 amino acids. The CDR3 DNA follows: TGTGCCACCAGTTTCGCGGGAGCTCTCACAGATACGCAGTATTTT. This encodes CATSFAGALTDTQYF.

The gene calls are TRBV27 and TRBJ1-1; a weak D match, TRBD1 (6 bases). Trimming pared 2 bases from V and 3 bases from J, leaving 10 bases between. Germline V gives CDR1 MNHEY, CDR2 SMNVEV (reference sequence). This CDR3 is 14 amino acids long. This chain's CDR3 is CASSLQGLDTEAFF. The CDR3 DNA is TGTGCCAGCAGTTTACAGGGGTTGGACACTGAAGCTTTCTTT.

This clone was counted once. The chain carries TRBV14 and TRBJ2-1; TRBD2 might be the D (5 bases). V was pared by 4 bases and J by 5 bases, with 15 bases between. There are 15 residues in the CDR3. CDR1 and CDR2 from the germline V gene are SGHDN and FVKESK. CDR3 sequence: CASSPLAPGDNEQFF. CDR3 nucleotide sequence: TGTGCCAGCAGCCCCCTGGCCCCCGGGGACAATGAGCAGTTCTTC.

The chain recombines TRBV7-8 with TRBJ2-3; D is possibly TRBD2 (6 bases). CDR3 length: 14 amino acids. The germline gives CDR1 SGHVS, CDR2 FQNEAQ. Deletions cut 1 base from V and 4 bases from J, with 9 bases between. CDR3 sequence reads: CASSLVGEADTQYF. CDR3 DNA sequence: TGTGCCAGCAGCTTAGTGGGGGAGGCAGATACGCAGTATTTT.

The rearrangement joins TRBV9 to TRBJ1-1, with D tentatively TRBD1 (6 bases). V lost 4 bases and J lost 0, with 22 bases in between. CDR1 and CDR2 from the germline V gene are SGDLS and YYNGEE. The CDR3 is 18 amino acids. CDR3 loop: CASSPSSPTGFMNTEAFF. The CDR3 region has the DNA TGTGCCAGCAGCCCCTCATCCCCGACAGGCTTCATGAACACTGAAGCTTTCTTT.